The present T cell receptor beta chain was sequenced within a study of T cell responses to AZD1222 COVID-19 vaccine. Some clones are missing from TCRdb's copy, which holds only in-frame ones; the method was immunoSEQ multiplex PCR. This table has about 83,000 clones, around 89% appearing once. In the case of this clone: Its target is unknown.

Study-wide findings and caveats: Of the AZD1222 recipients, only five to seven were seropositive at baseline. Clonal diversity may have been underestimated, and the donors were mostly white British, with more females than males.

Trimming cost V 5 bases and J 7 bases; bases outside gene matches: 3. Germline V CDR1 and CDR2: GTSNPN, SVGIG (reference sequence). The CDR3 has 14 amino acids. This receptor was identified in an adult in good health. The gene calls are TRBV30 and TRBJ2-3; 16 bases fit TRBD2. The specimen comprised peripheral blood, sampled on day 0 of MenACWY control vaccination. The CDR3, as DNA: TGTGCCTGGGGGACTAGCGGGAGGGCCAATACGCAGTATTTT. This sequence encodes CAWGTSGRANTQYF.